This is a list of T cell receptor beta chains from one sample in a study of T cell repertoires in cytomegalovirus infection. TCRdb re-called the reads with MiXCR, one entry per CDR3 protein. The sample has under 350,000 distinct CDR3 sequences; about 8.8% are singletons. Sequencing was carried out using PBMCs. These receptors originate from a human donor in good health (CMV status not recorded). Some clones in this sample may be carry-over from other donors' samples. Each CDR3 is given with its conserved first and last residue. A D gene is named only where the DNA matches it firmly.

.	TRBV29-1	CSVDTGVTDTQYF
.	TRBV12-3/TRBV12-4	CASSLSREQYF
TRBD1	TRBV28	CASSLRGTGSYGYTF
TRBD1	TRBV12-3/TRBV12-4	CASSQWGQGADEQYF
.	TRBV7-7	CASSLTGHPTDTQYF
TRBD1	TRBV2	CASSRQGIATDTQYF
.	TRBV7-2	CASSIEDTQYF
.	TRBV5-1	CASSLAERETQYF
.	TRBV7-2	CASSTRGLQVFTEAFF
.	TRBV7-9	CASRAGYNSPLHF
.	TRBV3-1	CASSQVGLPQETQYF
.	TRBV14	CASSHRGGWNYGYTF
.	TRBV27	CASSLSRQNNQPQHF
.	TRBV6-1	CASSVQGRQPQHF
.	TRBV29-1	CSVEGRVEDSNYGYTF
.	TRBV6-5	CASSYRGDQPQHF
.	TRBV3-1	CASSQDSPGGQYF
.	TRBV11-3	CASSLDRNTGELFF
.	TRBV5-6	CASSRRVGTLSYNEQFF